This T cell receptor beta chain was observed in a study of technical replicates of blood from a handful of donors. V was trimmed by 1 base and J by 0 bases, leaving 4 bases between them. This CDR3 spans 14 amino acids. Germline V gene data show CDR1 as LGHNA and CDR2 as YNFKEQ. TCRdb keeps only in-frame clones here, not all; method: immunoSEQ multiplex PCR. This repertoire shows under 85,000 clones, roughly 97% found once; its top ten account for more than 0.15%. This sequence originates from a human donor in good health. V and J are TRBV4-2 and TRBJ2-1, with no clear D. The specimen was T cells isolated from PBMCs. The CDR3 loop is CASSQAGSYNEQFF. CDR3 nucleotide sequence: TGTGCCAGCAGCCAAGCGGGCTCCTACAATGAGCAGTTCTTC.